This T cell receptor beta chain was sequenced during a study of blood T cell repertoires in COVID-19 (TCRdb year 2020). Study-level background: Samples covering the acute and convalescent phases of COVID-19 were provided by collaborators in the United States, Italy and Spain. The material from the prospective study consisted of cDNA or gDNA derived from T cells, B-cell-depleted T cells, or PBMCs. The dataset comprised deeply sampled blood TCRbeta repertoires from subjects exposed to, actively infected with, or recovered from COVID-19. The repertoires were released in a freely available public database meant as a resource for research on the immune response to SARS-CoV-2. Samples came from the ongoing ImmuneRACE study (first 160 participants) plus 1,254 subjects from 6 global collaborators. A de-identified subject ID, COVID-19 status, age in years and sex were almost always included in the sample metadata. Where available, HLA class I and class II types were obtained from metadata supplied by the sample provider rather than from assay-based typing.

TCRbeta CDR3 regions were amplified from genomic DNA by means of the immunoSEQ Assay, a bias-controlled multiplex PCR. The authors' pipeline ran thus. The number of nucleated cells in each sample was estimated from the amplification of reference gene primers within the assay. Sequence reads were collapsed and filtered to measure the absolute abundance of every unique TCRbeta CDR3 rearrangement. Productive Simpson clonality was computed per sample as the square root of Simpson's diversity index over productive rearrangements. Drawn from immuneACCESS, this table holds only the in-frame rearrangements with V and J called that TCRdb kept. Clones are partly lost; checked studies trace under half to an unresolved V gene and leave the rest unexplained. V, J and clone size are taken as reported in that table, and D and trimming were inferred from the DNA itself. The sample includes 450,000 to 500,000 clones, with approximately 83% observed a single time. The ten largest clones capture approximately 2.9% of the sample.

Each collaborating institution followed its own protocols to collect whole blood in K2EDTA tubes. For TCRbeta analysis, collaborators shipped samples as frozen whole blood, isolated PBMCs, or DNA extracted from either of those sample types. Notes on this clone: The antigen it binds to is not known. Within one base of it there is no much larger clone, and no base qualities were kept.

The research as a whole found: The quantity of clinical and demographic metadata differed by source and by participant and was supplied without curation.

Trimming takes 4 bases from V and 0 bases from J, and the germline ends sit 10 bases apart. The germline V gene gives CDR1 as MDHEN and CDR2 as SYDVKM. Measured from the cysteine to the phenylalanine, the CDR3 is 15 residues long. Of all the DNA, just the CDR3 is kept, 45 bases in frame from base 1. This clonotype originated in a human donor in a cohort sampled during active COVID-19. The sequence links TRBV28 to TRBJ2-4; no confident D gene assignment can be made. The sample taken for sequencing was peripheral blood. CDR3 loop: CASSSLVLAKNIQYF. The sequence in DNA is TGTGCCAGCAGTTCACTGGTTTTAGCCAAAAACATTCAGTACTTC.